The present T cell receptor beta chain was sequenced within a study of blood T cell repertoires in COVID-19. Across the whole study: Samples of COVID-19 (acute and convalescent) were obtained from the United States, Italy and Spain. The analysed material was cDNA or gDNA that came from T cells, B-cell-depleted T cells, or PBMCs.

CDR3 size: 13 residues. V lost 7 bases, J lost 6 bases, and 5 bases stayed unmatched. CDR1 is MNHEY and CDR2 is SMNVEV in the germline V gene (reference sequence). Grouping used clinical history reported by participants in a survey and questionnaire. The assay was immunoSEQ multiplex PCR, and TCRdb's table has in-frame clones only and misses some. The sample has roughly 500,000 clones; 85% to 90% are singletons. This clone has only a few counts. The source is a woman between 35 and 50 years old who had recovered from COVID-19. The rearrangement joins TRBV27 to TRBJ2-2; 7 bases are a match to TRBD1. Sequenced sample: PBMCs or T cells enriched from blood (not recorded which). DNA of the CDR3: TGTGCCAGCAACGACAGGGCGGCCGGGGAGCTGTTTTTT. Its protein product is CASNDRAAGELFF.